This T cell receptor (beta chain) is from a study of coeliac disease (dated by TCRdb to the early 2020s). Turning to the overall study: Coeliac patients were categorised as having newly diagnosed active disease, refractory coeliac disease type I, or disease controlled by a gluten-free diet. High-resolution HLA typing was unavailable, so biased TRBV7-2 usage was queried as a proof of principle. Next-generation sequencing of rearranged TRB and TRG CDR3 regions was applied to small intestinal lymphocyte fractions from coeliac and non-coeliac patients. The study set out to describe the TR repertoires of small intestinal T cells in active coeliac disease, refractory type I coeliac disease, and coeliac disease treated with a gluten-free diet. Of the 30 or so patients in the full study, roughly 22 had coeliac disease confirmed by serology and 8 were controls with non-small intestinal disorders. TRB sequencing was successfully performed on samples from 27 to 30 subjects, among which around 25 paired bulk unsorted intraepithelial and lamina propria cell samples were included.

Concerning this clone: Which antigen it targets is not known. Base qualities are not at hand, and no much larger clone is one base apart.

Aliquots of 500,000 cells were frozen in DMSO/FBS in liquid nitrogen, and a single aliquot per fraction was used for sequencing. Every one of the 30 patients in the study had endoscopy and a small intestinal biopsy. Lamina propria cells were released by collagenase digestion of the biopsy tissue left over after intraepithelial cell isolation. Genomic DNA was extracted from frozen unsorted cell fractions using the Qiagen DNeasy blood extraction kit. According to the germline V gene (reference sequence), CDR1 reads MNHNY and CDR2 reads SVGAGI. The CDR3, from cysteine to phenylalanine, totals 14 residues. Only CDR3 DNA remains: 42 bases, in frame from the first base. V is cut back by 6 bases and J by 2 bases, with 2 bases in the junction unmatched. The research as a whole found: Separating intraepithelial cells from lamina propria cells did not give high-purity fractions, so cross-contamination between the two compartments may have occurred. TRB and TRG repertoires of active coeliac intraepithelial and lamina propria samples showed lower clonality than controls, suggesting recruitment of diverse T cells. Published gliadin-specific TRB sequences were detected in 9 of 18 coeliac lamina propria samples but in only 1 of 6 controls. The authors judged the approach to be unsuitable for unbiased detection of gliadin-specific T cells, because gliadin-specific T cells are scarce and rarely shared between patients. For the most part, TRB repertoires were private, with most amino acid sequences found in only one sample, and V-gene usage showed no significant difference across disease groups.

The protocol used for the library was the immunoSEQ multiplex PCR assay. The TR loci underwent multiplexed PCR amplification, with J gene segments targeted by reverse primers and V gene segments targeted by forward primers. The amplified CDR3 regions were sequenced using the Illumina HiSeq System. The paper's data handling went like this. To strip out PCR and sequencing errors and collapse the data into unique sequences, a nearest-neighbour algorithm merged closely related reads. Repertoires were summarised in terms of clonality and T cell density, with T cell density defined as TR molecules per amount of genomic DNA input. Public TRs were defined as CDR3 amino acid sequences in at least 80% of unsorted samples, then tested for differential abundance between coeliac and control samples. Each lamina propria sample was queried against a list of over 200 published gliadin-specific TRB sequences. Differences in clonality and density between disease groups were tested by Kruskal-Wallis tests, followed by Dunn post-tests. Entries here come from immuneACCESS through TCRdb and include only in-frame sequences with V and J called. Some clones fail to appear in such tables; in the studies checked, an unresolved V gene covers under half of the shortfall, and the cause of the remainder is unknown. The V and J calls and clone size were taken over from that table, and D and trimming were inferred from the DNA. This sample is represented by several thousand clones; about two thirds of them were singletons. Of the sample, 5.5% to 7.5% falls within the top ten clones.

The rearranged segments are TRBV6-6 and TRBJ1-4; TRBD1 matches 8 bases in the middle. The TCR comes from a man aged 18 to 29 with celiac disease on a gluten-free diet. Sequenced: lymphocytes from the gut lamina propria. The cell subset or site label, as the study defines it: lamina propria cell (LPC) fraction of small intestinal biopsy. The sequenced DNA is TGTGCCAGCAGGCCAGGGGGCACTAATGAAAAACTGTTTTTT. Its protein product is CASRPGGTNEKLFF.